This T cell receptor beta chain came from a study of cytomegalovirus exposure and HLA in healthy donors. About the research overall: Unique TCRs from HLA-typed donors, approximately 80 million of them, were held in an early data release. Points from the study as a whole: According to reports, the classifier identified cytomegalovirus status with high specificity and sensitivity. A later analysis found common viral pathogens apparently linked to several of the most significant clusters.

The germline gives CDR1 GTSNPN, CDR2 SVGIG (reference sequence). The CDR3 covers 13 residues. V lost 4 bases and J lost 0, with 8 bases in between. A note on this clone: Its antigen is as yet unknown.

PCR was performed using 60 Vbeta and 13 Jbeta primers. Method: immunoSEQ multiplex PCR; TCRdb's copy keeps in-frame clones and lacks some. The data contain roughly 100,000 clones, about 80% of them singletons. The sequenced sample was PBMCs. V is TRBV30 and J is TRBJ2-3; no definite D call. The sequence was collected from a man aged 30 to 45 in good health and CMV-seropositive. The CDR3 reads CAWTTASTDTQYF. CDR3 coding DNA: TGTGCCTGGACGACTGCTAGCACAGATACGCAGTATTTT.